The clone carrying this TCR beta chain appeared a few times. The germline V gene encodes CDR1 LNHDA and CDR2 SQIVND (reference sequence). There are 12 residues in the CDR3. Trimming removed 5 bases from V and 11 bases from J, with 15 bases in between. The data stem from a study of blood T cell repertoires in COVID-19. As for the study in general: There were acute and convalescent COVID-19 samples, and they came from the United States, Italy and Spain. T cells, B-cell-depleted T cells, or PBMCs provided the cDNA or gDNA that served as material.

As processed by the authors: Amplification of reference gene primers was used by the study to estimate nucleated cell counts. Profiling relied on immunoSEQ multiplex PCR, and the TCRdb table lists in-frame clones only, not all of them. D and trimming come from the DNA, and the V and J calls and clone size come from that table. Among around 220,000 clones listed, just over 85% were seen once. Sequences were obtained from peripheral blood. The source of this sequence is a man aged 45 to 65 with acute or convalescent COVID-19. V gene TRBV19 combines with J gene TRBJ1-1; D unclear. CDR3 protein: CASSFSGGMAFF. The CDR3 DNA is TGTGCCAGTAGTTTCAGCGGTGGGATGGCTTTCTTT. Looking up the rest from reference TRBV19 and TRBJ1-1 gives the full variable domain: DGGITQSPKYLFRKEGQNVTLSCEQNLNHDAMYWYRQDPGQGLRLIYYSQIVNDFQKGDIAEGYSVSREKKESFPLTVTSAQKNPTAFYLCASSFSGGMAFFGQGTRLTVV.